Listed below are T cell receptor beta chains from one sample, sequenced in a study of technical replicates of blood from a handful of donors. Clones were read by immunoSEQ multiplex PCR, and TCRdb kept only the in-frame ones, dropping some. The sample lists 59,000 or so clones, about 93% occurring once. The sequenced material came from PBMCs. Every receptor here comes from a human donor in good health. Some clones in this sample may be carry-over from other donors' samples. The CDR3 runs from the conserved cysteine through the conserved F or W. The D gene is left open where the match is weak. Some rows have no size entry. The others give once, few or many, or a class for an expanded clone.

cdr3_nt: TGCGCCAGCAGCACGACTAGCGGGAGAAGGACGGAGACCCAGTACTTC
cdr3_aa: CASSTTSGRRTETQYF
cdr3_length: 16
v_call: TRBV5-1
d_call: TRBD2
clone_size: once
j_call: TRBJ2-5

cdr3_nt: TGTGCCAGCAGTTACTCACCTTCCAGCTCTGGAAACACCATATATTTT
cdr3_aa: CASSYSPSSSGNTIYF
cdr3_length: 16
v_call: TRBV6-5
d_call: .
clone_size: .
j_call: TRBJ1-3

cdr3_nt: TGTGCCAGCAGCCCACGACAGCCCTATGGCTACACCTTC
cdr3_aa: CASSPRQPYGYTF
cdr3_length: 13
v_call: TRBV6-5
d_call: .
clone_size: .
j_call: TRBJ1-2

cdr3_nt: TGTGCCAGCAGTTTCAATGTGGGGGGGTACGAGCAGTACTTC
cdr3_aa: CASSFNVGGYEQYF
cdr3_length: 14
v_call: TRBV27
d_call: TRBD2
clone_size: .
j_call: TRBJ2-7

cdr3_nt: TGCGCCAGCAGCCAAGTCTGGCCTAGACAGGGGGCAACTAATGAAAAACTGTTTTTT
cdr3_aa: CASSQVWPRQGATNEKLFF
cdr3_length: 19
v_call: TRBV4-1
d_call: TRBD1
clone_size: .
j_call: TRBJ1-4

cdr3_nt: TGCGCCAGCAGCACCGCCCTGGGGGGGAATGAGCAGTTCTTC
cdr3_aa: CASSTALGGNEQFF
cdr3_length: 14
v_call: TRBV5-1
d_call: TRBD2
clone_size: once
j_call: TRBJ2-1

cdr3_nt: TGTGCCAGCCGACAGGGGGCTCGGGAAAAACTGTTTTTT
cdr3_aa: CASRQGAREKLFF
cdr3_length: 13
v_call: TRBV25-1
d_call: TRBD1
clone_size: .
j_call: TRBJ1-4

cdr3_nt: TGTGCCAGCAGCTCCGGGACAGGGGGCTCTGGCTACACCTTC
cdr3_aa: CASSSGTGGSGYTF
cdr3_length: 14
v_call: TRBV13
d_call: TRBD1
clone_size: .
j_call: TRBJ1-2

cdr3_nt: TGTGCCTGGAGAACGCCAGACAGGGGATCATCCGAGCAGTACTTC
cdr3_aa: CAWRTPDRGSSEQYF
cdr3_length: 15
v_call: TRBV30
d_call: TRBD1
clone_size: .
j_call: TRBJ2-7

cdr3_nt: TGTGCCAGCAGCCCGGGGAGGAAAGATAATTCACCCCTCCACTTT
cdr3_aa: CASSPGRKDNSPLHF
cdr3_length: 15
v_call: TRBV7-9
d_call: .
clone_size: .
j_call: TRBJ1-6

cdr3_nt: TGCGCCAGCAGCCACCTGGACCGCGCGGGTGAAAAACTGTTTTTT
cdr3_aa: CASSHLDRAGEKLFF
cdr3_length: 15
v_call: TRBV4-3
d_call: .
clone_size: .
j_call: TRBJ1-4

cdr3_nt: TGTGCCAGCAGCTTACGGGTAGGGGACTACTATGGCTACACCTTC
cdr3_aa: CASSLRVGDYYGYTF
cdr3_length: 15
v_call: TRBV13
d_call: .
clone_size: .
j_call: TRBJ1-2

cdr3_nt: TGTGCCAGCAGCTTAGAGGGGTTAGGTACGCAGTATTTT
cdr3_aa: CASSLEGLGTQYF
cdr3_length: 13
v_call: TRBV7-9
d_call: .
clone_size: .
j_call: TRBJ2-3

cdr3_nt: TGTGCCAGCAGCCCATACAGGGGCACTGAAGCTTTCTTT
cdr3_aa: CASSPYRGTEAFF
cdr3_length: 13
v_call: TRBV7-2
d_call: TRBD1
clone_size: .
j_call: TRBJ1-1

cdr3_nt: TGCGCCAGCAGCCCCGGACTAGCGGGCTACGAGCAGTACTTC
cdr3_aa: CASSPGLAGYEQYF
cdr3_length: 14
v_call: TRBV4-3
d_call: TRBD2
clone_size: .
j_call: TRBJ2-7

cdr3_nt: TGTGCCATCAGCCAGGGCGGGACCCTAGGGTACAATGAGCAGTTCTTC
cdr3_aa: CAISQGGTLGYNEQFF
cdr3_length: 16
v_call: TRBV10-3
d_call: .
clone_size: .
j_call: TRBJ2-1

cdr3_nt: TGTGCCAGCAGTCCAGGGACAGAGGCTAATGAAAAACTGTTTTTT
cdr3_aa: CASSPGTEANEKLFF
cdr3_length: 15
v_call: TRBV28
d_call: TRBD1
clone_size: .
j_call: TRBJ1-4

cdr3_nt: TGTGCCAGCTCACCAACAGGGCTGGGTGATGAGCAGTACTTC
cdr3_aa: CASSPTGLGDEQYF
cdr3_length: 14
v_call: TRBV18
d_call: .
clone_size: .
j_call: TRBJ2-7

cdr3_nt: TGTGCCAGCAGTTACTCGACGCTGGGACAGGGAAAGTTCTTC
cdr3_aa: CASSYSTLGQGKFF
cdr3_length: 14
v_call: TRBV6-5
d_call: TRBD1
clone_size: .
j_call: TRBJ2-1

cdr3_nt: TGTGCCAGCAGCCAAGATCCCCTAGCAGCAGATACGCAGTATTTT
cdr3_aa: CASSQDPLAADTQYF
cdr3_length: 15
v_call: TRBV4-2
d_call: .
clone_size: .
j_call: TRBJ2-3

cdr3_nt: TGTGCCAGCTCACCCGGACTAGCGGGAGATAATGAGCAGTTCTTC
cdr3_aa: CASSPGLAGDNEQFF
cdr3_length: 15
v_call: TRBV18
d_call: TRBD2
clone_size: .
j_call: TRBJ2-1

cdr3_nt: TGTGCCAGCTCACCAGGACAGGGCAACACTGAAGCTTTCTTT
cdr3_aa: CASSPGQGNTEAFF
cdr3_length: 14
v_call: TRBV18
d_call: TRBD1
clone_size: .
j_call: TRBJ1-1

cdr3_nt: TGCGCCAGCAGCCTGAATATCGGGACAACAAATGAAAAACTGTTTTTT
cdr3_aa: CASSLNIGTTNEKLFF
cdr3_length: 16
v_call: TRBV5-1
d_call: .
clone_size: .
j_call: TRBJ1-4

cdr3_nt: TGTGCTAGTGGTTTGGGGACAGTCGGGGAGCTGTTTTTT
cdr3_aa: CASGLGTVGELFF
cdr3_length: 13
v_call: TRBV12-5
d_call: .
clone_size: once
j_call: TRBJ2-2

cdr3_nt: TGTGCCAGCAGCTCCCCGAAGGAGCCTAGCGGCAGCACAGATACGCAGTATTTT
cdr3_aa: CASSSPKEPSGSTDTQYF
cdr3_length: 18
v_call: TRBV7-9
d_call: TRBD2
clone_size: once
j_call: TRBJ2-3

cdr3_nt: TGTGCCAGCAGCCAACTTCGGTGGGCCAATACGCAGTATTTT
cdr3_aa: CASSQLRWANTQYF
cdr3_length: 14
v_call: TRBV7-8
d_call: .
clone_size: .
j_call: TRBJ2-3

cdr3_nt: TGTGCCAGCAGCCTTAGACAGGGGTCCAACGAAAAACTGTTTTTT
cdr3_aa: CASSLRQGSNEKLFF
cdr3_length: 15
v_call: TRBV7-9
d_call: TRBD1
clone_size: .
j_call: TRBJ1-4

cdr3_nt: TGTGCCAGCGCTAGGAGCTCTGGGGCCAACGTCCTGACTTTC
cdr3_aa: CASARSSGANVLTF
cdr3_length: 14
v_call: TRBV2
d_call: .
clone_size: once
j_call: TRBJ2-6

cdr3_nt: TGTGCCAGCAGCCAGACAGGGAATTCACCCCTCCACTTT
cdr3_aa: CASSQTGNSPLHF
cdr3_length: 13
v_call: TRBV14
d_call: TRBD1
clone_size: .
j_call: TRBJ1-6

cdr3_nt: TGTGCCTGGGGGAGGACCTACGAGCAGTACTTC
cdr3_aa: CAWGRTYEQYF
cdr3_length: 11
v_call: TRBV28
d_call: .
clone_size: medium-sized
j_call: TRBJ2-7

cdr3_nt: TGTGCCTGGAGCCCGGCAGGAGCGGATGAAAAACTGTTTTTT
cdr3_aa: CAWSPAGADEKLFF
cdr3_length: 14
v_call: TRBV30
d_call: .
clone_size: .
j_call: TRBJ1-4

cdr3_nt: TGCGCCAGCAGCCAAGATGGCCGGGGAACCTACGAGCAGTACTTC
cdr3_aa: CASSQDGRGTYEQYF
cdr3_length: 15
v_call: TRBV4-3
d_call: .
clone_size: .
j_call: TRBJ2-7

cdr3_nt: TGTGCCAGCAGCCGCCTAATCCACGAGCAGTACTTC
cdr3_aa: CASSRLIHEQYF
cdr3_length: 12
v_call: TRBV7-8
d_call: .
clone_size: once
j_call: TRBJ2-7

cdr3_nt: TGTGCCAGCACCCTGGGATTGACAGGGGAAGAGACCCAGTACTTC
cdr3_aa: CASTLGLTGEETQYF
cdr3_length: 15
v_call: TRBV5-8
d_call: TRBD1
clone_size: .
j_call: TRBJ2-5

cdr3_nt: TGTGCCAGCTCACCACCAAGAAGGGGGCTGAGCACTGAAGCTTTCTTT
cdr3_aa: CASSPPRRGLSTEAFF
cdr3_length: 16
v_call: TRBV18
d_call: TRBD1
clone_size: .
j_call: TRBJ1-1

cdr3_nt: TGTGCCAGCAGCTTAGAAGGAGGGCTGAGAAACGAGCAGTACTTC
cdr3_aa: CASSLEGGLRNEQYF
cdr3_length: 15
v_call: TRBV11-2
d_call: .
clone_size: .
j_call: TRBJ2-7

cdr3_nt: TGCGCCAGCAGCTTGGCGGACAGGACCTCGGAGACCCAGTACTTC
cdr3_aa: CASSLADRTSETQYF
cdr3_length: 15
v_call: TRBV5-1
d_call: TRBD1
clone_size: .
j_call: TRBJ2-5

cdr3_nt: TGTGCCAGCAGCCTCAGACAGGGGGCGAGCACAGATACGCAGTATTTT
cdr3_aa: CASSLRQGASTDTQYF
cdr3_length: 16
v_call: TRBV7-3
d_call: TRBD1
clone_size: .
j_call: TRBJ2-3